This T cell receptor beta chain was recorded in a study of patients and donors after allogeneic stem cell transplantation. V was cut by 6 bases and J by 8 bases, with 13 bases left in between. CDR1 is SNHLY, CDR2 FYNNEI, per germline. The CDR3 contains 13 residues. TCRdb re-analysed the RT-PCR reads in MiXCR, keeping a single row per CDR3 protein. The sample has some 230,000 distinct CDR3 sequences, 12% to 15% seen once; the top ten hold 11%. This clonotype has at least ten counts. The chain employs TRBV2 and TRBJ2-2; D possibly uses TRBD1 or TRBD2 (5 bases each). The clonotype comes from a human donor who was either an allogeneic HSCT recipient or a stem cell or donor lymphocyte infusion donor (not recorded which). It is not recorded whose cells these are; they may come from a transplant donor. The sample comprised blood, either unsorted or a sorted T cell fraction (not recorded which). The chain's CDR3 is CASRGTPGGELFF. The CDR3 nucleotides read TGTGCCAGCAGGGGGACCCCTGGGGGGGAGCTGTTTTTT.